This TCR beta chain was retrieved from a study of blood T cell repertoires in COVID-19. Study-wide context: Donors in Cohort 3 who had recovered were those with two negative PCRs, healthcare professional clearance, or resolution of their symptoms. Whether acute or convalescent, the COVID-19 samples came from the United States, Italy and Spain. PBMCs, B-cell-depleted T cells, or T cells were the source of the cDNA or gDNA that made up the material.

Sequencing was performed with immunoSEQ multiplex PCR; in TCRdb, only in-frame clones are kept and a portion is missing. The sample includes 250,000 to 350,000 clones, approximately 90% of them seen just once. Ages ranged from 18 to 89 years, with residence in about two dozen US areas. The receptor was derived from a woman in her fifties or sixties in a cohort exposed to, infected with or recovered from COVID-19 (not recorded which). The sequenced sample consisted of PBMCs or T cells enriched from blood (not recorded which).

CDR3 nucleotide sequence: TGTGCCTGGAGTGAACAGTTGGGAGACATTCAGTACTTC. It encodes CAWSEQLGDIQYF. The chain employs TRBV30 and TRBJ2-4, with D perhaps TRBD2 (5 bases). With 1 base removed from V and 8 bases from J, the gap between germline ends came to 12 bases. The CDR3 is 13 residues long. Germline CDR1 reads GTSNPN; CDR2 reads SVGIG (reference sequence).